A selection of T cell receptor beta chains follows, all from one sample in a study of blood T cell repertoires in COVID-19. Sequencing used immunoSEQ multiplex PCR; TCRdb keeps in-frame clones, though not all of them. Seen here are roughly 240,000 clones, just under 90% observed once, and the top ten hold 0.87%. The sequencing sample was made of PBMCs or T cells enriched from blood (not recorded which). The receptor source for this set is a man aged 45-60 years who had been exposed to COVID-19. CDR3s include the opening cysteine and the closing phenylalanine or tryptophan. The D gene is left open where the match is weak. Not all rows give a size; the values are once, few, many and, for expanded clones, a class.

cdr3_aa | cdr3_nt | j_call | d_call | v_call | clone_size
CATSDPTGGGETQYF | TGTGCCACCAGTGACCCAACAGGGGGCGGTGAGACCCAGTACTTC | TRBJ2-5 | TRBD1 | TRBV24-1 | NA
CASSFGTSAYNEQFF | TGCGCCAGCAGCTTTGGGACTAGCGCCTACAATGAGCAGTTCTTC | TRBJ2-1 | TRBD2 | TRBV5-1 | NA
CASSLDFQGAETQYF | TGTGCCAGCAGCTTAGATTTCCAGGGGGCGGAGACCCAGTACTTC | TRBJ2-5 | TRBD1 | TRBV7-6 | NA
CASSGGGNSPLHF | TGTGCCAGCAGTGGAGGCGGTAATTCACCCCTCCACTTT | TRBJ1-6 | NA | TRBV7-8 | NA
CASRRTSGGAYTGELFF | TGCGCCAGCCGGAGGACTAGCGGGGGGGCATACACCGGGGAGCTGTTTTTT | TRBJ2-2 | TRBD2 | TRBV5-1 | NA
CASSLGQAYNSPLHF | TGTGCCAGCAGCTTGGGACAGGCCTATAATTCACCCCTCCACTTT | TRBJ1-6 | NA | TRBV5-4 | few
CASSKALDSYTEAFF | TGTGCCAGCAGCAAAGCGCTAGACAGTTACACTGAAGCTTTCTTT | TRBJ1-1 | NA | TRBV21-1 | NA
CASSVYRPSGFLIMEGDTQYF | TGTGCCAGCAGTGTTTATAGGCCTAGCGGTTTCTTAATTATGGAGGGTGATACGCAGTATTTT | TRBJ2-3 | TRBD2 | TRBV2 | NA
CASSLEGGDRETQYF | TGCGCCAGCAGCTTGGAAGGGGGAGATCGAGAGACCCAGTACTTC | TRBJ2-5 | NA | TRBV5-1 | NA
CASSLGGIPNEKLFF | TGTGCCAGCAGTTTGGGAGGGATACCTAATGAAAAACTGTTTTTT | TRBJ1-4 | NA | TRBV27 | NA